The 24 T cell receptor beta chains below come from one sample, sequenced in a study of Graves' ophthalmopathy and Graves' hyperthyroidism. For repertoire sequencing, the TCR beta CDR3 regions were amplified from RNA transcripts. An initial RT-PCR round employing HTBI primers preceded a second-round multiplex PCR. TCRdb ran MiXCR on the multiplex PCR reads and lists one entry per CDR3 protein. In the table there are 450,000 to 600,000 distinct CDR3 sequences, 35% to 40% of which are singletons. Specimen: peripheral blood or thyroid tissue (not recorded which). These receptors all come from an adult man with Graves' hyperthyroidism.

Note on this clonotype: A much larger clone sits a single nucleotide away, making a read error possible. The chain joins TRBV7-9 to TRBJ2-5; TRBD2 agrees at 7 bases. The CDR3 contains 15 residues. V shed 5 bases and J 5 bases; nucleotides not matched to a gene: 11. Per germline, CDR1 SEHNR and CDR2 FQNEAQ (reference sequence). CDR3 nucleotide sequence: TGTGCCAGCAGCCCTACCTACGGGGGGAAGGAGACCCAGTACTTC. This encodes CASSPTYGGKETQYF.

This clonotype was seen at least ten times. As DNA, the CDR3 is TGTGCCAGCAGTGGAAGGGGTCCCCACGAGCAGTACTTC. This gives the protein CASSGRGPHEQYF. This chain uses TRBV27 with TRBJ2-7; tentative D call: TRBD1 (5 bases). The CDR3 extends over 13 amino acids. V was clipped by 5 bases and J by 5 bases, with 13 bases between them. From germline, CDR1 is MNHEY and CDR2 SMNVEV (reference sequence).

V and J are TRBV2 and TRBJ1-4, with D maybe TRBD1 (6 bases). The V and J ends lost 7 bases and 10 bases respectively, with 25 bases between them. Germline loops: CDR1 SNHLY, CDR2 FYNNEI. The CDR3 has 16 residues. CDR3 in amino acids: CASTTPGGMGGGKLFF. CDR3 in DNA: TGTGCCAGCACCACCCCGGGGGGCATGGGAGGAGGAAAACTGTTTTTT.

This clonotype has just a few counts. V and J are TRBV18 and TRBJ2-5; D may be TRBD2 (5 bases). CDR1 and CDR2 (germline): KGHSH, LQKENI. Trimming pared 0 bases from V and 4 bases from J, leaving 9 bases between. The CDR3 contains 14 residues. CDR3 in DNA: TGTGCCAGCTCACCACCCCCCGGGGTAGAGACCCAGTACTTC. Protein product: CASSPPPGVETQYF.

The gene calls are TRBV7-9 and TRBJ2-7; D not resolved. With the DNA end fitting TRBJ2-1 better, the J assignment may be wrong. The CDR3 contains 11 residues. The germline gives CDR1 SEHNR, CDR2 FQNEAQ (reference sequence). DNA of the CDR3: TGTGCCAGCAGCCAAGATTACGAGCAGTTCTTC. Translated, it gives CASSQDYEQFF.

The chain has TRBV3-1 and TRBJ2-7; 10 positions match TRBD2. From germline, CDR1 is LGHDT and CDR2 YNNKEL (reference sequence). This CDR3 has 15 residues. V shed 4 bases, J shed 0 bases, and the junction held 3 bases outside the gene matches. CDR3 nucleotide sequence: TGTGCCAGCAGCCGTAGCGGGGGGTCCTCCTACGAGCAGTACTTC. Encoded protein: CASSRSGGSSYEQYF.

The sample holds many counts of this clonotype. The chain uses TRBV11-2 and TRBJ2-7, with 9 bases fitting TRBD1. With V trimmed by 4 bases and J by 4 bases, 8 bases remained unmatched. CDR1 SGHAT and CDR2 FQNNGV come from the germline V gene. CDR3 length: 15 amino acids. The CDR3 sequence is CASSSTTGGSYEQYF. In DNA, the CDR3 is TGTGCCAGCAGCTCCACTACAGGGGGCAGTTACGAGCAGTACTTC.

In regard to this clonotype: A read error may explain this, as a much larger clone is one base away. The chain uses TRBV12-3 or TRBV12-4 and TRBJ1-5; no firm D call. The CDR3 is 15 residues long. The CDR3 region is CASSLGRRSNQSQHF. The DNA of the CDR3 is TGTGCCAGCAGTTTGGGCAGGCGTAGCAATCAGTCCCAGCATTTT.

The rearrangement joins TRBV29-1 to TRBJ1-1, with D possibly TRBD1 on 6 matching bases. Germline V CDR1 and CDR2: SQVTM, ANQGSEA. The CDR3 length is 11 residues. Trimming took off 8 bases at V and 4 bases at J, with 11 bases between the two ends. CDR3 in DNA: TGCAGCCCGTTAGGGGGCACTGAAGCTTTCTTT. It specifies CSPLGGTEAFF.

This chain joins TRBV2 and TRBJ2-7; no clear D gene. There are 12 residues in the CDR3. Germline V gene lookup returns CDR1 SNHLY and CDR2 FYNNEI. Here the CDR3 DNA reads TGTGCTCGACCCGGATCAGCCTACGAGCAGTACTTC. Amino acids: CARPGSAYEQYF.

This clonotype was observed a few times. The rearrangement links TRBV29-1 to TRBJ2-7, with D perhaps TRBD1 (7 bases). Germline CDR1 SQVTM, CDR2 ANQGSEA. This CDR3 has 15 residues. V lost 6 bases and J lost 0, with 18 bases in between. CDR3 residues: CSVAGQPESSYEQYF. CDR3 coding DNA: TGCAGCGTGGCGGGACAGCCCGAGAGCTCCTACGAGCAGTACTTC.

This chain joins TRBV9 and TRBJ1-2; D not certain. V lost 0 bases and J 4 bases, leaving 10 bases between the germline ends. CDR3 length equals 14 residues. Germline V gene sequence: CDR1 SGDLS, CDR2 YYNGEE. In DNA form, the CDR3 reads TGTGCCAGCAGCGTAGTAAGTGGCGGCTATGGCTACACCTTC. It is translated as CASSVVSGGYGYTF.

This sequence joins TRBV6-5 and TRBJ1-2; D not resolved. V lost 5 bases and J lost 0, with 10 bases in between. Germline V gives CDR1 MNHEY, CDR2 SVGAGI. This CDR3 has 14 amino acids. DNA for the CDR3: TGTGCCAGCAGTCCTTCGGATACTAACTATGGCTACACCTTC. Translating it yields CASSPSDTNYGYTF.

V is TRBV19 and J is TRBJ1-1, with D maybe TRBD1 (6 bases). CDR3 length equals 13 residues. Germline-derived CDR1 and CDR2 are LNHDA and SQIVND (reference sequence). Trimming shortened V by 2 bases and J by 10 bases, and 14 bases separated the two germline ends. CDR3 sequence reads: CASSIRGQGLAFF. The DNA of the CDR3 is TGTGCCAGTAGTATACGGGGGCAGGGACTAGCTTTCTTT.

The J gene is TRBJ1-5, the V gene TRBV7-6; D perhaps matches TRBD1 (5 bases). Germline CDR1 SGHVS, CDR2 FNYEAQ. The ends were cut back, 5 bases at V and 11 bases at J, with 19 bases in the middle. CDR3 length: 14 amino acids. The CDR3 nucleotides are TGTGCCAGCAGCCCGGGCCTCTGGGGGGAGACCCAGCATTTT. Encoded protein: CASSPGLWGETQHF.

Concerning this clonotype itself: A much larger clone differs by one base, so this may be a read error. The chain employs TRBV6-5 and TRBJ1-2, with D perhaps matching TRBD1 (5 bases). Germline CDR1 and CDR2: MNHEY and SVGAGI. The length of the CDR3 is 14 residues. With 5 bases removed from V and 8 bases from J, the gap between germline ends came to 18 bases. The CDR3 protein is CASSRTRGADGYTF. Here the CDR3 DNA reads TGTGCCAGCAGTCGTACAAGGGGCGCCGACGGCTACACCTTC.

This chain joins TRBV6-5 and TRBJ1-4, with a weak D call TRBD1 (6 bases). The CDR3 has 14 amino acids. CDR1 and CDR2 (germline): MNHEY, SVGAGI. V shed 4 bases and J shed 4 bases, with 10 bases lying between them. The CDR3 spells CASSSGEVNEKLFF. The CDR3 DNA follows: TGTGCCAGCAGTTCAGGGGAGGTTAATGAAAAACTGTTTTTT.

This chain connects TRBV7-8 to TRBJ1-1, with TRBD1 matching 7 bases. The germline gives CDR1 SGHVS, CDR2 FQNEAQ. The ends lost 1 base at V and 4 bases at J; junction bases unmatched: 12. The CDR3 covers 17 residues. CDR3 in DNA: TGTGCCAGCAGCTTAGTATCGGTAGGGGGCTTGTTCACTGAAGCTTTCTTT. Its protein product is CASSLVSVGGLFTEAFF.

The chain carries TRBV20-1 and TRBJ2-7, with TRBD2 identical over 8 bases. Germline values: CDR1 DFQATT, CDR2 SNEGSKA (reference sequence). The CDR3 extends over 12 amino acids. V lost 3 bases to trimming and J lost 5 bases; unmatched junction nucleotides: 3. This CDR3 is CSASREGNEQYF. For the CDR3, the DNA is TGCAGTGCTAGTCGGGAGGGCAACGAGCAGTACTTC.

Concerning this clonotype: Relative to the germline gene, one junction end is altered; a read error may explain this. V gene TRBV25-1 combines with J gene TRBJ2-7; 8 bases agree with TRBD2. Germline V gene sequence: CDR1 MGHDK, CDR2 SYGVNS. This CDR3 region has 15 residues. CDR3 residues: CASSETRGRLYERYF. CDR3 in DNA: TGTGCCAGCAGTGAAACGCGCGGGAGGCTGTACGAGCGGTACTTC.

The CDR3 DNA reads TGTGCCAGTAGACGGGACCGAAACACCGGGGAGCTGTTTTTT. Encoded protein: CASRRDRNTGELFF. J is TRBJ2-2 and V is TRBV19; either TRBD1 or TRBD2 may fit D (5 bases each). Germline-derived CDR1 and CDR2 are LNHDA and SQIVND (reference sequence). V was pared by 6 bases and J by 2 bases, with 10 bases between. This CDR3 is 14 amino acids long. The full variable domain, in which reference TRBV19 and TRBJ2-2 provide the parts outside the CDR3, is DGGITQSPKYLFRKEGQNVTLSCEQNLNHDAMYWYRQDPGQGLRLIYYSQIVNDFQKGDIAEGYSVSREKKESFPLTVTSAQKNPTAFYLCASRRDRNTGELFFGEGSRLTVL.

Ten or more counts support this clonotype. The chain couples TRBV12-3 or TRBV12-4 to TRBJ2-5, with TRBD1 matching 8 bases. The CDR3 spans 13 residues. V lost 3 bases to trimming and J lost 5 bases; unmatched junction nucleotides: 2. The CDR3 spells CASSLRTGETQYF. CDR3 nucleotides: TGTGCCAGCAGTTTGCGGACAGGGGAGACCCAGTACTTC.

There are many counts of this clonotype. The chain uses TRBV12-5 and TRBJ2-7; D might be TRBD2 (5 bases). Germline V gene sequence: CDR1 LGHNT, CDR2 FRNRAP. The length of the CDR3 is 14 residues. V was shortened by 0 bases and J by 1 base, with 7 bases between the two germline ends. CDR3 protein: CASGLVLGSYEQYF. The CDR3 DNA follows: TGTGCTAGTGGTTTGGTACTAGGATCCTACGAGCAGTACTTC.

This clonotype appeared once. Sequence at one end of the junction differs from germline and may be a read error. The chain combines TRBV2 with TRBJ2-7; 8 nucleotides match TRBD1. The V gene's germline CDR1 is SNHLY and CDR2 FYNNEI. The CDR3 extends over 14 amino acids. CDR3 nucleotide sequence: TGTGCCATCAGTACCGGGACAGGTTATCCCGAGCAGTACTTC. The encoded protein is CAISTGTGYPEQYF.